These 28 T cell receptor beta chains came from one sample sequenced in a study of TIL therapy for anti-PD-1-resistant metastatic lung cancer. Time point defined: pre-treatment sample, taken before nivolumab and TIL therapy. Sequencing used immunoSEQ v3. Measured with immunoSEQ multiplex PCR; TCRdb has only the in-frame clones, and not every one. This table has 45,000 to 75,000 clones, roughly 87% appearing once. The source was blood, collected at baseline. All receptors come from a person aged 25 to 80 with non-small cell lung cancer.

V and J are TRBV6-1 and TRBJ1-2, with TRBD1 matching over 9 bases. The germline V gene has CDR1 MNHNS and CDR2 SASEGT. Trimming at V came to 2 bases and at J to 6 bases, leaving 7 bases not matched to a gene. The CDR3 has 15 amino acids. CDR3 sequence (DNA): TGTGCCAGCAGTGAACCATACAGGGGGCTACATGGCTACACCTTC. Its translation: CASSEPYRGLHGYTF.

This chain joins TRBV5-5 and TRBJ2-6; D gene ambiguous. The germline CDR1 and CDR2 sequences are SGHKS and YYEKEE (reference sequence). This CDR3 is 15 amino acids long. Trimming removed 2 bases at V and 3 bases at J, with 9 bases between. This chain's CDR3 is CASSLSPGGANVLTF. The CDR3 DNA follows: TGTGCCAGCAGCTTATCCCCAGGTGGGGCCAACGTCCTGACTTTC.

This rearrangement joins TRBV2 to TRBJ1-5; D might be TRBD1 (5 bases). This CDR3 region has 15 residues. The germline CDR1 and CDR2 sequences are SNHLY and FYNNEI. The V gene lost 3 bases and the J gene lost 4 bases, with 13 bases spanning the gap. The CDR3 DNA reads as TGTGCCAGCAGTGAGTCGGGGGACCGGAATCAGCCCCAGCATTTT. Translation gives CASSESGDRNQPQHF.

The chain has TRBV12-3 or TRBV12-4 and TRBJ2-7, with D uncertain. V shed 4 bases and J shed 0 bases, with 1 base lying between them. This CDR3 spans 11 amino acids. The CDR3: CASSSSYEQYF. The CDR3 nucleotides are TGTGCCAGCAGTTCCTCCTACGAGCAGTACTTC.

The V gene is TRBV11-3, the J gene TRBJ2-3; 10 bases match TRBD2. V lost 4 bases to trimming and J lost 3 bases; unmatched junction nucleotides: 4. The CDR3 extends over 15 amino acids. Germline CDR1 SGHNT, CDR2 YENEEA. CDR3 loop: CASSYIAGGTDTQYF. In DNA, the CDR3 is TGTGCCAGCAGCTACATAGCGGGGGGTACAGATACGCAGTATTTT.

This chain joins TRBV3-1 (or the pseudogene TRBV3-2) and TRBJ2-1; 14 positions agree with TRBD2. The V segment lost 4 bases and the J segment 7 bases; nucleotides outside the gene matches: 6. CDR1 LGHDT and CDR2 YNNKEL come from the germline V gene (reference sequence). The CDR3 covers 16 residues. CDR3 DNA sequence: TGTGCCAGCAGCCCTTCGACTAGCGGGGGGGTTAATGAGCAGTTCTTC. Translating it yields CASSPSTSGGVNEQFF.

The chain couples TRBV28 to TRBJ1-2; 8 positions match TRBD1. After removal of 5 bases from V and 6 bases from J, the junction contained 2 bases not matched to a gene. CDR3 length equals 12 residues. Germline lookup yields CDR1 MDHEN and CDR2 SYDVKM. CDR3 amino acids: CASSVDRDGYTF. In DNA, the CDR3 is TGTGCCAGCAGTGTGGACAGGGATGGCTACACCTTC.

The chain couples TRBV6-5 to TRBJ2-7; TRBD1 aligns across 9 bases. V lost 6 bases and J lost 2; bases outside the gene matches: 2. CDR1 is MNHEY and CDR2 is SVGAGI in the germline V gene. The CDR3 sequence is 13 residues long. The CDR3 sequence: CASSRDRAYEQYF. The CDR3 DNA is TGTGCCAGCAGCCGGGACAGGGCCTACGAGCAGTACTTC.

V and J are TRBV27 and TRBJ2-7, with 10 bases lining up with TRBD2. Germline-derived CDR1 and CDR2 are MNHEY and SMNVEV (reference sequence). V dropped 3 bases and J dropped 6; count of bases not matched to a gene: 5. The CDR3 sequence is 14 residues long. As DNA, the CDR3 is TGTGCCAGCAGTTTTTCTAGCGGGAGCATCGAGCAGTACTTC. Its protein product is CASSFSSGSIEQYF.

This rearrangement joins TRBV28 to TRBJ1-1, with 7 positions matching TRBD1. Germline CDR1 MDHEN, CDR2 SYDVKM. The CDR3 totals 14 residues. The V and J ends lost 5 bases and 3 bases, in that order; junction bases with no gene match: 6. The DNA of the CDR3 is TGTGCCAGCAGTCCAGGGGGTCGGTACACTGAAGCTTTCTTT. Protein product: CASSPGGRYTEAFF.

DNA of the CDR3: TGCGCCAGCAGCGAAAGACAAGGTAATCAGCCCCAGCATTTT. Translated, it gives CASSERQGNQPQHF. The genes are TRBV4-1 and TRBJ1-5; no firm D call. The V gene lost 5 bases and the J gene lost 4 bases, with 12 bases spanning the gap. Germline lookup yields CDR1 MGHRA and CDR2 YSYEKL. The CDR3 runs to 14 residues.

The J gene is TRBJ2-7, the V gene TRBV6-5; the match to TRBD1 covers 7 bases. The trim removed 4 bases at V and 7 bases at J, leaving 13 bases unmatched. CDR1 is MNHEY and CDR2 is SVGAGI in the germline V gene. The CDR3 has 15 residues. CDR3 loop: CASSSTDRATTEQYF. CDR3 DNA: TGTGCCAGCAGTTCCACCGACAGGGCTACTACGGAGCAGTACTTC.

This clone was seen more than once but under ten times. The CDR3 region has the DNA TGTGCCAGTAGTATGGCCTCGGGACAGGGCAATCAGCCCCAGCATTTT. This encodes CASSMASGQGNQPQHF. The chain is built from TRBV19 and TRBJ1-5; 8 bases fit TRBD1. The CDR3 totals 16 residues. CDR1 LNHDA and CDR2 SQIVND come from the germline V gene (reference sequence). With V trimmed by 3 bases and J by 2 bases, 6 bases remained unmatched.

The chain uses TRBV3-1 (or the pseudogene TRBV3-2) and TRBJ2-7, with D tentatively TRBD2 (6 bases). The germline V and J ends were trimmed by 1 base and 4 bases, with 14 bases remaining between them. The CDR3 contains 15 residues. Germline CDR1 LGHDT, CDR2 YNNKEL (reference sequence). The CDR3 DNA is TGTGCCAGCAGCCAAGGTGGAGGGGCGCGATACGAGCAGTACTTC. This encodes CASSQGGGARYEQYF.

This chain connects TRBV5-5 to TRBJ1-1; D perhaps matches TRBD1 (6 bases). The V end lost 4 bases, the J end lost 1 base, and 17 bases lay between the germline ends. Germline V gene data show CDR1 as SGHKS and CDR2 as YYEKEE (reference sequence). The CDR3 has 16 amino acids. CDR3 protein: CASSPGTPNTNTEAFF. The CDR3 DNA is TGTGCCAGCAGCCCCGGGACACCTAATACGAACACTGAAGCTTTCTTT.

This chain uses TRBV7-3 with TRBJ2-3; TRBD2 aligns across 7 bases. Per germline, CDR1 SGHTA and CDR2 FQGTGA. There are 15 residues in the CDR3. The junction had 6 bases not matched to a gene; V was cut back by 5 bases and J by 1 base. In DNA, the CDR3 is TGTGCCAGCAGCCGGGGGGATGGGGGCACAGATACGCAGTATTTT. Translation: CASSRGDGGTDTQYF.

This chain connects TRBV6-5 to TRBJ1-3; 7 nucleotides match TRBD1. J lost 2 bases, V lost 11 bases, and 9 bases had no gene match. From germline, CDR1 is MNHEY and CDR2 SVGAGI. This CDR3 is 14 amino acids long. The DNA of the CDR3 is TGTGCCGGTGGACAGGCCTTTGCTGGAAACACCATATATTTT. Protein product: CAGGQAFAGNTIYF.

The chain couples TRBV25-1 to TRBJ2-2, with no clear D. This CDR3 has 14 residues. Germline values: CDR1 MGHDK, CDR2 SYGVNS. The germline V and J ends were trimmed by 1 base and 2 bases, with 5 bases remaining between them. Written as DNA, the CDR3 is TGTGCCAGCAGTGAATCTGTAAACACCGGGGAGCTGTTTTTT. It encodes CASSESVNTGELFF.

The rearrangement links TRBV2 to TRBJ1-5; D possibly corresponds to TRBD1 (5 bases). V was clipped by 6 bases and J by 6 bases, with 24 bases between them. This CDR3 has 17 residues. Germline V gene data show CDR1 as SNHLY and CDR2 as FYNNEI. The CDR3 nucleotides are TGTGCCAGCAGCGACCATTACAGGAGGGCGGGGGGTCAGCCCCAGCATTTT. As protein: CASSDHYRRAGGQPQHF.

The rearrangement uses TRBV5-1 and TRBJ2-7; the D is unclear. The CDR3 totals 16 residues. V lost 5 bases, J lost 5 bases, and 23 bases lay in between. Germline-derived CDR1 and CDR2 are SGHRS and YFSETQ. CDR3 loop: CASSTQVTVASDEQYF. Written as DNA, the CDR3 is TGCGCCAGCAGTACCCAGGTGACGGTCGCTTCTGACGAGCAGTACTTC.

This clone was detected a few times. The chain employs TRBV7-9 and TRBJ1-5; no clear D. Germline V gene sequence: CDR1 SEHNR, CDR2 FQNEAQ (reference sequence). Trimming left V 1 base short and J 2 bases short, with 6 bases between. The CDR3 has 14 amino acids. In nucleotides, the CDR3 is TGTGCCAGCAGCTTAGGGTCTGGCAATCAGCCCCAGCATTTT. Its translation: CASSLGSGNQPQHF.

V usage is TRBV3-1 (or the pseudogene TRBV3-2) and J usage is TRBJ1-6; tentatively, D is TRBD1 (6 bases). The germline gives CDR1 LGHDT, CDR2 YNNKEL (reference sequence). CDR3 length equals 17 residues. Trimming pared 1 base from V and 8 bases from J, leaving 18 bases between. This chain's CDR3 is CASSQAMGQGPYSPLHF. The CDR3, as DNA: TGTGCCAGCAGCCAAGCCATGGGCCAGGGGCCGTATTCACCCCTCCACTTT.

The gene calls are TRBV27 and TRBJ1-1; possible D gene TRBD1, 5 bases. Trimming left V 9 bases short and J 6 bases short, with 14 bases between. The germline gives CDR1 MNHEY, CDR2 SMNVEV (reference sequence). This CDR3 is built from 12 residues. The CDR3 coding sequence is TGTGCCAGTTCTCCGGGACCCTCTGAAGCTTTCTTT. Translation: CASSPGPSEAFF.

The chain couples TRBV6-4 to TRBJ2-7; 10 bases agree with TRBD1. CDR1 and CDR2 from the germline V gene are MRHNA and SNTAGT. With V trimmed by 2 bases and J by 2 bases, 12 bases remained unmatched. This CDR3 is built from 18 residues. CDR3 in DNA: TGTGCCAGCAGTGACCAGGGACAGGGGTTTAGGCTCCCCTACGAGCAGTACTTC. Translated: CASSDQGQGFRLPYEQYF.

The V gene is TRBV16, the J gene TRBJ2-7, with unresolved D. Germline CDR1 reads KGHSY; CDR2 reads FQNENV. The CDR3 runs to 13 residues. V was trimmed by 2 bases and J by 3 bases, leaving 8 bases between them. In DNA form, the CDR3 reads TGTGCCAGCAGCCAAATGAACAACTACGAGCAGTACTTC. As protein: CASSQMNNYEQYF.

V is TRBV19 and J is TRBJ2-7; tentatively, D is TRBD1 (6 bases). CDR1 LNHDA and CDR2 SQIVND come from the germline V gene (reference sequence). V was trimmed by 9 bases and J by 0 bases, leaving 15 bases between them. The CDR3 spans 14 residues. DNA of the CDR3: TGTGCCAGCAGTGTGGGGACACCCTCCTACGAGCAGTACTTC. This encodes CASSVGTPSYEQYF. Supplemented by reference TRBV19 and TRBJ2-7, the full variable domain reads DGGITQSPKYLFRKEGQNVTLSCEQNLNHDAMYWYRQDPGQGLRLIYYSQIVNDFQKGDIAEGYSVSREKKESFPLTVTSAQKNPTAFYLCASSVGTPSYEQYFGPGTRLTVT.

This clone was observed a handful of times. The chain employs TRBV4-1 and TRBJ2-7; tentative D call: TRBD2 (6 bases). Germline V gene data show CDR1 as MGHRA and CDR2 as YSYEKL. Trimming pared 0 bases from V and 0 bases from J, leaving 15 bases between. CDR3 length: 17 amino acids. This chain's CDR3 is CASSQDLSGGASYEQYF. The CDR3 DNA reads as TGCGCCAGCAGCCAAGATCTTTCTGGAGGGGCCTCCTACGAGCAGTACTTC.

The rearrangement links TRBV19 to TRBJ1-5; a possible D gene is TRBD1 (5 bases). The germline V and J ends were trimmed by 5 bases and 0 bases, with 17 bases remaining between them. The CDR3 extends over 17 amino acids. CDR1 and CDR2 (germline): LNHDA, SQIVND (reference sequence). This CDR3 is CASSSGTAIYSNQPQHF. The CDR3 DNA reads as TGTGCCAGTAGTTCCGGGACCGCGATCTATAGCAATCAGCCCCAGCATTTT.